A single sample gave rise to the 3 T cell receptor beta chains below, sequenced in a study of blood T cell repertoires in COVID-19 (dated by TCRdb to 2020 to 2022). Library creation used the immunoSEQ multiplex PCR assay. Sourced from immuneACCESS, this table was stored by TCRdb with only in-frame sequences that have V and J called. A share of the clones is absent; for the studies checked, an unresolved V gene accounts for under half, and the remainder has no known explanation. In all, the sample holds around 160,000 clones, and roughly four fifths of those were seen once. Approximately 9.9% of the sample goes to the ten largest clones. Source material: PBMCs or T cells enriched from blood (not recorded which). These receptors were taken from a man between 50 and 59 years old who had recovered from COVID-19.

V and J are TRBV7-3 and TRBJ1-1, with a weak D call TRBD1 (5 bases). V gave up 2 bases and J gave up 3 bases, with 7 bases separating them. The CDR3 is made up of 13 amino acids. Germline CDR1 SGHTA, CDR2 FQGTGA. The CDR3 protein is CASSLQGDTEAFF. The DNA for the CDR3 is TGTGCCAGCAGCTTACAAGGGGACACTGAAGCTTTCTTT.

The genes are TRBV7-3 and TRBJ1-6, with D perhaps matching TRBD1 (5 bases). V dropped 2 bases and J dropped 10 bases, with 12 bases sitting between them. The CDR3 length is 14 residues. The V gene's germline CDR1 is SGHTA and CDR2 FQGTGA. CDR3: CASSLGQGGSPLHF. The CDR3 nucleotides are TGTGCCAGCAGCTTAGGGCAGGGAGGATCACCCCTCCACTTT.

V gene TRBV24-1 combines with J gene TRBJ2-3; 10 positions match TRBD1. The CDR3 covers 15 residues. V gave up 5 bases and J gave up 4 bases; unmatched junction bases: 5. Germline CDR1 is KGHDR and CDR2 is SFDVKD. This CDR3 reads CATSVTGGFADTQYF. The DNA of the CDR3 is TGTGCCACCAGTGTGACAGGGGGCTTCGCAGATACGCAGTATTTT.